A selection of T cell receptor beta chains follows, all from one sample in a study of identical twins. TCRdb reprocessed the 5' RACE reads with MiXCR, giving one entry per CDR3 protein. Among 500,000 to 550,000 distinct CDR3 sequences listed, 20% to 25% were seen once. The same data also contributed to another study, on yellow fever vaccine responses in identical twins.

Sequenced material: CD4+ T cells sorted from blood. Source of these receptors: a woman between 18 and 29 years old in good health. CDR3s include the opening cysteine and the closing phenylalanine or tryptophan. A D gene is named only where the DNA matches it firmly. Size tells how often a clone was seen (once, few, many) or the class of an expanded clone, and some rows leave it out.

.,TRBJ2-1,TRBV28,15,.,TGTGCCAGCAGTTTAGGCGTGTTAGCGCGGGGCGGGCAGTTCTTC,CASSLGVLARGGQFF
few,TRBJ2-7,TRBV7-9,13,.,TGTGCCAGCAGCGTAGGGACATTTAACGAGCAGTACTTC,CASSVGTFNEQYF
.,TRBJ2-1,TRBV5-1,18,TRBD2,TGCGCCAGCAGCTTTCCAGCGGGGGCTACGAGCTCCTACAATGAGCAGTTCTTC,CASSFPAGATSSYNEQFF
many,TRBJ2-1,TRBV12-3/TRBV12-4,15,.,TGTGCCAGCAGTCCGCGGGGCTCTAGAGACAATGAGCAGTTCTTC,CASSPRGSRDNEQFF
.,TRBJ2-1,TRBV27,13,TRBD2,TGTGCCAGCAGTTCACAAGCCGGGACTAGGACGTTCTTC,CASSSQAGTRTFF
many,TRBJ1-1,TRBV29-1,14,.,TGCAGCGTTGAATCCCGGGACGGGAACACTGAAGCTTTCTTT,CSVESRDGNTEAFF
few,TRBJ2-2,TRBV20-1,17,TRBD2,TGCAGTGCTAGAGCCCCGGGACTAGCGGCGAACACCGGGGAGCTGTTTTTT,CSARAPGLAANTGELFF
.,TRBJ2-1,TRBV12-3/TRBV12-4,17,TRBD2,TGTGCCAGCAGCAAACACGGACTAGCGGGAACCTACAATGAGCAGTTCTTC,CASSKHGLAGTYNEQFF
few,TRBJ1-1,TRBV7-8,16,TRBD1,TGTGCCAGCAGCGAACTATCCCAGGGGGGATACACTGAAGCTTTCTTT,CASSELSQGGYTEAFF
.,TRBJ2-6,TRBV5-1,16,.,TGCGCCAGCAAGCCCACAATGGGCTCTGGGGCCAACGTCCTGACTTTC,CASKPTMGSGANVLTF
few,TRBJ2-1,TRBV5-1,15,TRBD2,TGCGCCAGCAGCTTGGAGAGCGGGAGGCGCAATGAGCAGTTCTTC,CASSLESGRRNEQFF
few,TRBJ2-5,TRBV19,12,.,TGTGCCAGTAGCAGACCACAAGAGACCCAGTACTTC,CASSRPQETQYF
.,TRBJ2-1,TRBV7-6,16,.,TGTGCCAGCAGCTTAGCGCTCGGGAACCCGTTTAATGAGCAGTTCTTC,CASSLALGNPFNEQFF
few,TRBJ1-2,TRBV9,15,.,TGTGCCAGCAGCGTAGAAGGTGGGCCCACGGGCGGCTACACCTTC,CASSVEGGPTGGYTF
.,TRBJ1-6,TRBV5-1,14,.,TGCGCCAGCAGCTATTGGAGCGATAATTCACCCCTCCACTTT,CASSYWSDNSPLHF
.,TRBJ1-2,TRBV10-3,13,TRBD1,TGTGCCATCAGTGAGTCTACAGGGGAAGGCTACACCTTC,CAISESTGEGYTF